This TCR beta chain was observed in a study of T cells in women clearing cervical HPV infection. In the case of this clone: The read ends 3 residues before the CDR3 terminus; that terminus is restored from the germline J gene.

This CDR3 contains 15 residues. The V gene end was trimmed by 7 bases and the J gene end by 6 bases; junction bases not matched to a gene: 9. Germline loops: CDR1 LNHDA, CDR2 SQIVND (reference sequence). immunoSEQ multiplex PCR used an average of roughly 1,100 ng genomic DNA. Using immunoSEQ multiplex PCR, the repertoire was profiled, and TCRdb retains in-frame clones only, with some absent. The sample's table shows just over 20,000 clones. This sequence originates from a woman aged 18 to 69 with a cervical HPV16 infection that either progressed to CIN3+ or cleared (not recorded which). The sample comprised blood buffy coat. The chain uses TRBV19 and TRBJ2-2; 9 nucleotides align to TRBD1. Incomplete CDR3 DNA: TGTGCCAGTACTAGAACAGGGGGCGGATCCGGGGAG. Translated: CASTRTGGGSGE. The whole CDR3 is CASTRTGGGSGELFF.